A single sample gave rise to the 20 T cell receptor beta chains below, sequenced in a study of T cells after yellow fever vaccination. From the 5' RACE reads, TCRdb called clonotypes with MiXCR, one entry per CDR3 protein. Of some 250,000 distinct CDR3 sequences in the sample, 6.9% were seen once. Sequenced here: CD4+ T cells sorted from PBMCs, sampled 15 days after the yellow fever booster vaccination. Receptors were obtained from a man younger than 45 who received the YFV17D yellow fever vaccine.

The chain uses TRBV5-4 and TRBJ2-3; TRBD2 is a possible D gene (6 bases). V was shortened by 3 bases and J by 1 base, with 9 bases between the two germline ends. Germline V gives CDR1 SGHNT, CDR2 YYREEE (reference sequence). The CDR3 spans 14 residues. The CDR3 loop is CASSSGTGTDTQYF. CDR3 in DNA: TGTGCCAGCAGCTCCGGGACTGGCACAGATACGCAGTATTTT.

This clonotype has a count of ten or more. In DNA, the CDR3 is TGTGCCAGCAGTCGGACCGGGACAGGGGGCCTCGAGCAGTACTTC. Amino acids: CASSRTGTGGLEQYF. The V gene is TRBV6-1, the J gene TRBJ2-7, with 12 bases matching TRBD1. Germline V CDR1 and CDR2: MNHNS, SASEGT. V was clipped by 5 bases and J by 6 bases; unmatched bases: 8. The CDR3 has 15 residues.

V gene TRBV6-4 combines with J gene TRBJ2-4; D is ambiguous. V dropped 6 bases and J dropped 0 bases, with 30 bases sitting between them. CDR1 MRHNA and CDR2 SNTAGT come from the germline V gene. The CDR3 has 21 residues. CDR3 sequence (DNA): TGTGCCAGCAGGTCTTCGCCCCTCCTCTCATGGACCTCTCTAGCCAAAAACATTCAGTACTTC. This gives the protein CASRSSPLLSWTSLAKNIQYF.

This clonotype was seen a handful of times. CDR3 nucleotide sequence: TGTGCCAGCCGCTCGGGACAGCAAGAGACCCAGTACTTC. Protein product: CASRSGQQETQYF. The rearrangement uses TRBV12-3 or TRBV12-4 and TRBJ2-5, with 7 nucleotides matching TRBD1. The CDR3 length is 13 residues. V lost 8 bases and J lost 2; bases outside the gene matches: 5.

This clonotype occurred a few times. V usage is TRBV7-2 and J usage is TRBJ1-1; D possibly corresponds to TRBD1 (5 bases). CDR1 and CDR2 from the germline V gene are SGHTA and FQGNSA. The CDR3 length is 13 residues. Trimming took 5 bases from V and 1 from J, leaving 8 bases between them. The CDR3 here is CASSTTENTEAFF. The CDR3 DNA reads as TGTGCCAGCAGCACGACAGAGAACACTGAAGCTTTCTTT.

The table lists this clonotype with a few counts. The chain employs TRBV7-9 and TRBJ2-2, with D perhaps TRBD2 (5 bases). The CDR3 consists of 15 residues. Germline CDR1 is SEHNR and CDR2 is FQNEAQ (reference sequence). The V gene lost 5 bases and the J gene lost 4 bases, with 14 bases spanning the gap. The CDR3 loop reads CASSLREPGTGELFF. As DNA, the CDR3 is TGTGCCAGCAGCCTGAGGGAACCGGGCACCGGGGAGCTGTTTTTT.

V usage is TRBV29-1 and J usage is TRBJ2-1; 11 bases align to TRBD2. There are 13 residues in the CDR3. The V segment lost 7 bases and the J segment 7 bases; nucleotides outside the gene matches: 6. CDR1 is SQVTM, CDR2 ANQGSEA, per germline. CDR3 residues: CSGLAGGDNEQFF. Written as DNA, the CDR3 is TGCAGCGGCCTAGCGGGAGGAGATAATGAGCAGTTCTTC.

V and J are TRBV5-1 and TRBJ2-1; D is uncertain. Trimming shortened V by 0 bases and J by 0 bases, and 4 bases separated the two germline ends. Germline lookup yields CDR1 SGHRS and CDR2 YFSETQ. This CDR3 contains 14 residues. CDR3 region: CASSLGYSYNEQFF. CDR3 DNA: TGCGCCAGCAGCTTGGGTTACTCCTACAATGAGCAGTTCTTC.

The chain carries TRBV5-1 and TRBJ1-2; 12 positions agree with TRBD1. The V segment lost 5 bases and the J segment 7 bases; nucleotides outside the gene matches: 6. This CDR3 contains 14 residues. Germline V CDR1 and CDR2: SGHRS, YFSETQ. The CDR3, as DNA: TGCGCCAGCAGTCGGGGACAGGGGGCCTTTGGCTACACCTTC. This sequence encodes CASSRGQGAFGYTF.

This clonotype was seen a handful of times. The CDR3 spells CASSHLQTGRGYTF. As DNA, the CDR3 is TGCGCCAGCAGCCACCTACAGACAGGTCGTGGCTACACCTTC. The chain links TRBV4-3 to TRBJ1-2, with TRBD1 as a possible D gene (6 bases). Between the trimmed V and J ends, which lost 3 bases and 7 bases, there was a span of 15 bases. CDR1 is LGHNA and CDR2 is YSLEER in the germline V gene. This CDR3 spans 14 amino acids.

The chain employs TRBV19 and TRBJ2-1; TRBD2 matches at 8 bases. The length of the CDR3 is 15 residues. Germline CDR1 reads LNHDA; CDR2 reads SQIVND (reference sequence). With 3 bases clipped from V and 4 bases from J, the junction kept 5 bases outside the gene matches. CDR3 residues: CASSIGTRSYNEQFF. CDR3 in DNA: TGTGCCAGTAGTATTGGGACTAGATCTTACAATGAGCAGTTCTTC.

This clonotype was seen more than once but under ten times. This rearrangement joins TRBV23-1 to TRBJ2-1, with D tentatively TRBD2 (6 bases). TRBV23-1 belongs to the ORF category, with a function that is uncertain. V lost 0 bases, J lost 4 bases, and 22 bases lay in between. The CDR3 is made up of 19 amino acids. CDR3 nucleotide sequence: TGCGCCAGCAGTCAATCGCGGAGGAGCTACGGGAGATCTTACAATGAGCAGTTCTTC. This translates into CASSQSRRSYGRSYNEQFF.

This clonotype was detected only a few times. The chain recombines TRBV4-1 with TRBJ2-1; TRBD2 aligns across 7 bases. J gave up 4 bases and V 0 bases, and 6 bases lay outside the gene matches. The CDR3 length is 16 residues. Germline V gene data show CDR1 as MGHRA and CDR2 as YSYEKL. As DNA, the CDR3 is TGCGCCAGCAGCCAAGATATCGGACTAGGGTACAATGAGCAGTTCTTC. Its translation is CASSQDIGLGYNEQFF.

There are many counts of this clonotype. The chain uses TRBV4-3 and TRBJ2-1; D unclear. The V end was cut by 0 bases, the J end by 5 bases, with 8 bases between. Looked up from germline, CDR1 is LGHNA and CDR2 is YSLEER. The CDR3 sequence is 14 residues long. The CDR3 coding sequence is TGCGCCAGCAGCCAAGAATCTTCACACAATGAGCAGTTCTTC. This sequence encodes CASSQESSHNEQFF.

The V gene is TRBV10-3, the J gene TRBJ2-7, with D maybe TRBD2 (5 bases). This CDR3 is 13 amino acids long. Between the trimmed V and J ends, which lost 10 bases and 3 bases, there was a span of 16 bases. Germline values: CDR1 ENHRY, CDR2 SYGVKD. The CDR3 DNA reads as TGTGCCACTGCGGCCGGGATTAACTACGAGCAGTACTTC. It yields the protein CATAAGINYEQYF.

This chain links TRBV20-1 with TRBJ1-5; D possibly corresponds to TRBD1 (5 bases). Germline CDR1 reads DFQATT; CDR2 reads SNEGSKA (reference sequence). V lost 2 bases and J lost 5, with 10 bases in between. The CDR3 loop spans 13 amino acids. The CDR3 DNA sequence: TGCAGTGCTAGACACGGGGGGGATCAGCCCCAGCATTTT. It yields the protein CSARHGGDQPQHF.

This clonotype was recorded many times. This chain links TRBV5-6 with TRBJ2-7; D may be TRBD1 or TRBD2 (5 bases each). This CDR3 comprises 14 residues. CDR1 and CDR2 (germline): SGHDT, YYEEEE. Trimming removed 5 bases from V and 0 bases from J, with 12 bases in between. Here the CDR3 DNA reads TGTGCCAGCAGTTTCCTGGGGGTCTCCTACGAGCAGTACTTC. It yields the protein CASSFLGVSYEQYF.

The CDR3 DNA is TGTGCCAGCAGCTTAGGGCTAGCCTACCTTTACGAGCAGTACTTC. Protein product: CASSLGLAYLYEQYF. V usage is TRBV7-8 and J usage is TRBJ2-7; possible D gene TRBD2, 5 bases. Germline lookup yields CDR1 SGHVS and CDR2 FQNEAQ. The CDR3 spans 15 residues. Trimming removed 1 base from V and 4 bases from J, with 14 bases in between.

This clonotype was observed a few times. The chain is built from TRBV9 and TRBJ1-2; D not certain. V lost 0 bases to trimming and J lost 13 bases, with 13 bases between them. CDR1 and CDR2 (germline): SGDLS, YYNGEE. The CDR3 spans 12 residues. In DNA, the CDR3 is TGTGCCAGCAGCGTAGAGAGTTTCTTCTCCACCTTC. Protein sequence: CASSVESFFSTF.

V and J are TRBV7-2 and TRBJ2-1; D is possibly TRBD2 (5 bases). Germline V gives CDR1 SGHTA, CDR2 FQGNSA. The CDR3 spans 14 residues. V lost 4 bases to trimming and J lost 7 bases, with 14 bases between them. CDR3 protein: CASSSRAALNEQFF. The CDR3 DNA reads TGTGCCAGCAGCTCGCGGGCCGCCCTGAATGAGCAGTTCTTC.